One TCR beta chain is described in this entry. This entry comes from a study of blood T cell repertoires in COVID-19. About the research overall: Sites across the United States, Italy and Spain contributed samples from acute and convalescent COVID-19. From T cells, B-cell-depleted T cells, or PBMCs came the material, which was cDNA or gDNA.

The Seattle patients, enrolled during active infection, were followed longitudinally. The repertoire was sequenced with immunoSEQ multiplex PCR; TCRdb's copy has only in-frame clones and lacks some. The sample has approximately 93,000 clones, 88% seen once; the top ten hold approximately 2%. The germline CDR1 and CDR2 sequences are KGHSH and LQKENI. Trimming stripped 5 bases from V and 0 bases from J, with 7 bases between. The CDR3 has 13 amino acids. Material for sequencing was peripheral blood. This clonotype was sampled from a man between 45 and 60 years old with COVID-19, enrolled during active disease. The chain combines TRBV18 with TRBJ1-1; tentative D call: TRBD1 (5 bases). The CDR3 region has the DNA TGTGCCAGCTCATCGGGGGTGAACACTGAAGCTTTCTTT. Amino acid sequence: CASSSGVNTEAFF.